The TCR beta chain under discussion was sequenced for a study of blood T cells in healthy people across ages. Study-wide results and caveats: Diversity was estimated from one million T cells, and these estimates were considered underestimates. The unsorted PBMCs prevented any conclusive comparison of naive versus antigen-experienced cells. Lack of knowledge of donor CMV status possibly confounded expanded clonotype changes.

This clonotype was seen once. The target antigen is unknown. The CDR3 is made up of 14 amino acids. The germline V gene has CDR1 MNHEY and CDR2 SVGEGT. V gave up 7 bases and J gave up 11 bases, with 23 bases separating them. Combining a sample-barcoded 5' primer with a J-beta primer mix, a second PCR ran for about 6 to 12 cycles. TCRdb redid the calling of the 5' RACE reads with MiXCR, one entry per CDR3 protein. This table holds approximately 810,000 distinct CDR3 sequences, under 30% found once. Every sample yielded at least 6.5 million isolated PBMCs. This chain links TRBV6-2 or TRBV6-3 with TRBJ2-5, with D possibly being TRBD1 (6 bases). This receptor was taken from an elderly woman in good health. Sequenced input: blood. The CDR3 here is CASTPGTPRYEQYF. In DNA, the CDR3 is TGTGCCAGCACCCCCGGGACACCAAGGTATGAGCAGTACTTC.